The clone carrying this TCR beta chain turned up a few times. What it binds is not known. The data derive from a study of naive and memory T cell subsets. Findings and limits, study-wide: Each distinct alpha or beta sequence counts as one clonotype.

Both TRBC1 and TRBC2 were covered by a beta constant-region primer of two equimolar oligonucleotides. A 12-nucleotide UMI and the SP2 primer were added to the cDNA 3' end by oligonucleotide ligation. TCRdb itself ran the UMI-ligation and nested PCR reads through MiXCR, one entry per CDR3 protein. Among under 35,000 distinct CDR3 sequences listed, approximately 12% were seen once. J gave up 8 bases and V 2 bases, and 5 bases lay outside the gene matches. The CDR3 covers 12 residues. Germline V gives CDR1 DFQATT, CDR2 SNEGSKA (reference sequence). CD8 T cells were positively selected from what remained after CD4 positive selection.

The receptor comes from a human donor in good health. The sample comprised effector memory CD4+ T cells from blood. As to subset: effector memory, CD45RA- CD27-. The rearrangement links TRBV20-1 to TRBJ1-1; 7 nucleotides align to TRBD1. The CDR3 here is CSARQTGREAFF. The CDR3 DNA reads TGCAGTGCTAGACAGACAGGGCGGGAAGCTTTCTTT.